These 4 T cell receptor beta chains share one sample of origin, sequenced in a study of blood T cell repertoires in COVID-19. The data were produced by immunoSEQ multiplex PCR, yet TCRdb's version contains in-frame clones alone and is incomplete. The data hold 190,000 or so clones, with more than 75% observed a single time. Sequencing was carried out using peripheral blood. The receptors come from a man aged 40-49 years with active or convalescent COVID-19.

Only one count was recorded for this clone. The chain links TRBV9 to TRBJ2-1; perhaps TRBD2 as D (7 bases). The CDR3 spans 15 residues. The germline V and J ends were trimmed by 0 bases and 8 bases, with 15 bases remaining between them. CDR1 is SGDLS, CDR2 YYNGEE, per germline. CDR3 nucleotide sequence: TGTGCCAGCAGCGTAGGGGCGGGGGCTCCACATGAGCAGTTCTTC. The encoded protein is CASSVGAGAPHEQFF.

This clone was seen more than once but under ten times. This chain connects TRBV30 to TRBJ1-1; perhaps TRBD1 as D (5 bases). Trimming shortened V by 0 bases and J by 5 bases, and 19 bases separated the two germline ends. The V gene's germline CDR1 is GTSNPN and CDR2 SVGIG (reference sequence). There are 16 residues in the CDR3. The CDR3 bases are TGTGCCTGGAGTGTAAAGGGGCAGGGAAGGGTGACTGAAGCTTTCTTT. It is translated as CAWSVKGQGRVTEAFF.

The genes are TRBV28 and TRBJ2-5; weak D call: TRBD1 (6 bases). Looked up from germline, CDR1 is MDHEN and CDR2 is SYDVKM. This CDR3 is built from 14 residues. V lost 8 bases and J 0 bases, leaving 13 bases between the germline ends. CDR3 DNA: TGTGCCAGCCCGGGGACATGGTACCAAGAGACCCAGTACTTC. It specifies CASPGTWYQETQYF.

The rearrangement links TRBV28 to TRBJ1-5; D uncertain. Trimming removed 6 bases from V and 2 bases from J, with 17 bases in between. The germline gives CDR1 MDHEN, CDR2 SYDVKM. The CDR3 is 16 residues long. The CDR3 spells CASSPRRGSGNQPQHF. Here the CDR3 DNA reads TGTGCCAGCAGCCCACGTCGGGGATCGGGCAATCAGCCCCAGCATTTT. Based on the CDR3 plus reference TRBV28 and TRBJ1-5, the full variable domain is DVKVTQSSRYLVKRTGEKVFLECVQDMDHENMFWYRQDPGLGLRLIYFSYDVKMKEKGDIPEGYSVSREKKERFSLILESASTNQTSMYLCASSPRRGSGNQPQHFGDGTRLSIL.